Presented here are 14 T cell receptor beta chains from one specimen sequenced in a study of OX40 agonist ivuxolimab in advanced cancers. Data came from immunoSEQ multiplex PCR; TCRdb stores just in-frame clones and leaves some out. Counted here are 99,000 or so clones, roughly 94% occurring once; the ten biggest clones make up more than 0.15%. The sample was CD4+ or CD8+ T cells sorted from blood, taken in a trial of the OX40 agonist ivuxolimab. These receptor sequences come from an adult with an advanced solid tumor such as melanoma, head and neck, liver or kidney cancer.

Here the CDR3 reads CASSLVTLYEQFF. CDR3 DNA: TGTGCCAGCAGTTTGGTTACGCTATATGAGCAGTTCTTC. V and J are TRBV28 and TRBJ2-1; D remains ambiguous. Germline CDR1 and CDR2: MDHEN and SYDVKM. The length of the CDR3 is 13 residues. Trimming removed 3 bases at V and 8 bases at J, with 11 bases between. The entire variable domain, with the rest obtained from reference TRBV28 and TRBJ2-1, is as follows: DVKVTQSSRYLVKRTGEKVFLECVQDMDHENMFWYRQDPGLGLRLIYFSYDVKMKEKGDIPEGYSVSREKKERFSLILESASTNQTSMYLCASSLVTLYEQFFGPGTRLTVL.

The chain employs TRBV5-1 and TRBJ2-7, with a tentative D call TRBD2 (5 bases). The CDR3 is 14 amino acids. Trimming removed 0 bases from V and 2 bases from J, with 9 bases in between. In germline, CDR1 is SGHRS, CDR2 YFSETQ. CDR3 in amino acids: CASSLAEGTYEQYF. The CDR3 bases are TGCGCCAGCAGCTTGGCCGAGGGTACCTACGAGCAGTACTTC.

The chain combines TRBV11-3 with TRBJ2-1; TRBD2 matches 16 bases. Germline V CDR1 and CDR2: SGHNT, YENEEA. CDR3 length equals 16 residues. With V trimmed by 2 bases and J by 12 bases, 7 bases remained unmatched. The DNA of the CDR3 is TGTGCCAGCAGCTTATCCGGGACTAGCGGGAGGGGGCGGCAGTTCTTC. It specifies CASSLSGTSGRGRQFF.

The chain is built from TRBV19 and TRBJ2-5; 10 positions match TRBD1. The CDR3 runs to 16 residues. Germline loops: CDR1 LNHDA, CDR2 SQIVND (reference sequence). Unmatched junction bases numbered 7, after V lost 6 bases and J lost 0 bases. The CDR3 is CASSPIGTGDQETQYF. As DNA, the CDR3 is TGTGCCAGTAGCCCCATAGGGACAGGGGACCAAGAGACCCAGTACTTC. The full variable domain, rest sourced from reference TRBV19 and TRBJ2-5, is DGGITQSPKYLFRKEGQNVTLSCEQNLNHDAMYWYRQDPGQGLRLIYYSQIVNDFQKGDIAEGYSVSREKKESFPLTVTSAQKNPTAFYLCASSPIGTGDQETQYFGPGTRLLVL.

The chain is built from TRBV12-5 and TRBJ1-5; D is undetermined. The CDR3 loop spans 13 amino acids. Trimming stripped 6 bases from V and 2 bases from J, with 8 bases between. Per the germline V gene, CDR1 is LGHNT and CDR2 is FRNRAP. The CDR3: CASGDLGNQPQHF. CDR3 nucleotides: TGTGCTAGTGGGGATCTGGGCAATCAGCCCCAGCATTTT.

The chain employs TRBV5-1 and TRBJ1-1; the match to TRBD1 covers 10 bases. J gave up 3 bases and V 3 bases, and 5 bases lay outside the gene matches. Germline V lookup: CDR1 SGHRS, CDR2 YFSETQ. The CDR3 runs to 15 residues. In nucleotides, the CDR3 is TGCGCCAGCAGCTCCGGGGGGACAGGGGACACTGAAGCTTTCTTT. Translation gives CASSSGGTGDTEAFF. The full variable domain, in which reference TRBV5-1 and TRBJ1-1 provide the parts outside the CDR3, is KAGVTQTPRYLIKTRGQQVTLSCSPISGHRSVSWYQQTPGQGLQFLFEYFSETQRNKGNFPGRFSGRQFSNSRSEMNVSTLELGDSALYLCASSSGGTGDTEAFFGQGTRLTVV.

The chain carries TRBV28 and TRBJ2-7; possibly TRBD1 for D (6 bases). The CDR3 sequence is 14 residues long. Germline lookup yields CDR1 MDHEN and CDR2 SYDVKM. Trimming pared 3 bases from V and 4 bases from J, leaving 13 bases between. The chain's CDR3 is CASSFPGVGYEQYF. The CDR3 DNA sequence: TGTGCCAGCAGTTTCCCAGGGGTTGGGTACGAGCAGTACTTC. The variable domain in full, completed from reference TRBV28 and TRBJ2-7, reads DVKVTQSSRYLVKRTGEKVFLECVQDMDHENMFWYRQDPGLGLRLIYFSYDVKMKEKGDIPEGYSVSREKKERFSLILESASTNQTSMYLCASSFPGVGYEQYFGPGTRLTVT.

Concerning this clone: One junction end does not reproduce the germline sequence, and a read error may be involved. V and J are TRBV18 and TRBJ2-3; D is perhaps TRBD1 or TRBD2 (5 bases each). Germline lookup yields CDR1 KGHSH and CDR2 LQKENI. The CDR3 has 16 amino acids. The CDR3: CASSPRPGPFTDTQYF. DNA of the CDR3: TGTGCCAGCTCCCCACGACCGGGGCCCTTCACAGATACGCAGTATTTT.

The V call is TRBV9, the J call TRBJ2-2; 7 bases are a match to TRBD1. The CDR3 runs to 14 residues. Germline V lookup: CDR1 SGDLS, CDR2 YYNGEE. The V segment lost 3 bases and the J segment 1 base; nucleotides outside the gene matches: 0. The CDR3 coding sequence is TGTGCCAGCAGCGGACAGGGGAACACCGGGGAGCTGTTTTTT. Protein product: CASSGQGNTGELFF.

The J gene is TRBJ2-7, the V gene TRBV14, with unresolved D. The CDR3 is 11 amino acids. Trimming cost V 1 base and J 6 bases, with 4 bases left between them. Per the germline V gene, CDR1 is SGHDN and CDR2 is FVKESK. CDR3 nucleotides: TGTGCCAGCAGCCAAGTGGTCGAGCAGTACTTC. Amino acids: CASSQVVEQYF. The full variable domain, in which reference TRBV14 and TRBJ2-7 provide the parts outside the CDR3, is EAGVTQFPSHSVIEKGQTVTLRCDPISGHDNLYWYRRVMGKEIKFLLHFVKESKQDESGMPNNRFLAERTGGTYSTLKVQPAELEDSGVYFCASSQVVEQYFGPGTRLTVT.

This chain uses TRBV7-2 with TRBJ1-5; D unclear. The CDR3 totals 14 residues. The V gene's germline CDR1 is SGHTA and CDR2 FQGNSA. The V gene lost 2 bases and the J gene lost 0 bases, with 5 bases spanning the gap. CDR3 loop: CASSLYSSNQPQHF. As DNA, the CDR3 is TGTGCCAGCAGCTTATACAGTAGCAATCAGCCCCAGCATTTT.

The V gene is TRBV10-1, the J gene TRBJ2-5; 8 bases agree with TRBD2. The V gene's germline CDR1 is WNHNN and CDR2 SYGVQD (reference sequence). V gave up 0 bases and J gave up 3 bases; unmatched junction bases: 3. The CDR3 contains 15 residues. Here the CDR3 reads CASSESVSGEETQYF. The CDR3 DNA reads as TGCGCCAGCAGTGAGTCTGTTAGCGGGGAAGAGACCCAGTACTTC.

The DNA for the CDR3 is TGTGCCAGCAGTTTATATCCTACGACAGGGCGAGGCTACACCTTC. Translation gives CASSLYPTTGRGYTF. The chain carries TRBV27 and TRBJ1-2; TRBD1 agrees at 7 bases. The CDR3 is made up of 15 amino acids. Germline CDR1 and CDR2: MNHEY and SMNVEV (reference sequence). J lost 8 bases, V lost 1 base, and 10 bases had no gene match.

This chain joins TRBV9 and TRBJ2-1; D is unclear. The CDR3 consists of 15 residues. CDR1 is SGDLS, CDR2 YYNGEE, per germline. Deletions cut 0 bases from V and 1 base from J, with 8 bases between. CDR3 nucleotide sequence: TGTGCCAGCAGCGTAGGAGCTCCTTCCTACAATGAGCAGTTCTTC. Its protein product is CASSVGAPSYNEQFF.